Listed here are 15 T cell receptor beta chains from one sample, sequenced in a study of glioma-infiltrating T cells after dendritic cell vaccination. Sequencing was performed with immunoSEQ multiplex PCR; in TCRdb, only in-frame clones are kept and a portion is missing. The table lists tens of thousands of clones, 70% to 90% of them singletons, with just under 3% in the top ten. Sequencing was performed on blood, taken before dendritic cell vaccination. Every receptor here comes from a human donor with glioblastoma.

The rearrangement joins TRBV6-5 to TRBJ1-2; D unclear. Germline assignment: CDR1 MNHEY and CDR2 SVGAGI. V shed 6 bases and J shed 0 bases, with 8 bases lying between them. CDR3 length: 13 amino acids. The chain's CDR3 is CASRRSSNYGYTF. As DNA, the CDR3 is TGTGCCAGCAGGAGGAGTTCTAACTATGGCTACACCTTC.

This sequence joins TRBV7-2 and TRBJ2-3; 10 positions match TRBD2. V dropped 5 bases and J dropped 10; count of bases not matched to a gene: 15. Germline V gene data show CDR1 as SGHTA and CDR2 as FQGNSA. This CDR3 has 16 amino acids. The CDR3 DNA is TGTGCCAGCAGCCCCGGGGCTAGCGGGGGAGCGGTTGCGCAGTATTTT. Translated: CASSPGASGGAVAQYF.

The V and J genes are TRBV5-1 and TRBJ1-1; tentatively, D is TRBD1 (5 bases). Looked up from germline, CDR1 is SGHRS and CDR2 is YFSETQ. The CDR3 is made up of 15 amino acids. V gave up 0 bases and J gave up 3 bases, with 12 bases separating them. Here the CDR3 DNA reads TGCGCCAGCAGCTTGGGGGGGGGAGGGGACACTGAAGCTTTCTTT. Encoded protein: CASSLGGGGDTEAFF.

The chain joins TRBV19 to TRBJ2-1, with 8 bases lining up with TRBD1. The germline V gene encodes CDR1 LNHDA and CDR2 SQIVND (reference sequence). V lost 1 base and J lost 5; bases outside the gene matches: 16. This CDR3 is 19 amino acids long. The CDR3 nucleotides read TGTGCCAGTAGTATAGGAGGGGACAGGACGACGCCTAGGAACAATGAGCAGTTCTTC. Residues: CASSIGGDRTTPRNNEQFF.

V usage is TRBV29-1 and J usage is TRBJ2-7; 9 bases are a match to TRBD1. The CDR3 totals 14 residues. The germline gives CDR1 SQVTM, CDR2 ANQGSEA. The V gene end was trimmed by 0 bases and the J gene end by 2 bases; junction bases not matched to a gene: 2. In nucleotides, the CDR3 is TGCAGCGTTGAAGAGGGGACAGGGACCTACGAGCAGTACTTC. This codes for CSVEEGTGTYEQYF.

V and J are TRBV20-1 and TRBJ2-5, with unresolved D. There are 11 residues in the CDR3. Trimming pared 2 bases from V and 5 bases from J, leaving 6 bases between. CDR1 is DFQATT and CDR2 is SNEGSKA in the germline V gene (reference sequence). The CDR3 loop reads CSARPGETQYF. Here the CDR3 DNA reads TGCAGTGCTAGACCCGGGGAGACCCAGTACTTC.

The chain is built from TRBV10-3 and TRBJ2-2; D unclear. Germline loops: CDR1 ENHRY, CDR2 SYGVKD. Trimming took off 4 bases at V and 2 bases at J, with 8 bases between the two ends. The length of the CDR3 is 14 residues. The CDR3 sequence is CAISVGRNTGELFF. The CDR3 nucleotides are TGTGCCATCAGTGTTGGGCGAAACACCGGGGAGCTGTTTTTT.

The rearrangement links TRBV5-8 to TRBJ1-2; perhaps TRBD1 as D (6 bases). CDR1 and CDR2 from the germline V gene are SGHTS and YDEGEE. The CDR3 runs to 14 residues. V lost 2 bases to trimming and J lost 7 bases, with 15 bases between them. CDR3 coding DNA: TGTGCCAGCAGCTTCCGTCAGGGGCAAGTTGGCTACACCTTC. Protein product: CASSFRQGQVGYTF.

The CDR3 DNA follows: TGTGCCAGCAGTTTAAGGGGGTACTCTGACCGATCCTACGAGCAGTACTTC. It is translated as CASSLRGYSDRSYEQYF. The gene calls are TRBV27 and TRBJ2-7, with D possibly TRBD1 on 6 matching bases. V lost 2 bases, J lost 1 base, and 18 bases lay in between. CDR1 is MNHEY, CDR2 SMNVEV, per germline (reference sequence). The CDR3 length is 17 residues.

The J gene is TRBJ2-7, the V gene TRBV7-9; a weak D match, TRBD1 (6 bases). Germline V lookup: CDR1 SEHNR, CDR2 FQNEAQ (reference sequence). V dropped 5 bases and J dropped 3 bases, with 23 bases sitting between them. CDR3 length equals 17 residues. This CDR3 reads CASSSSLPGHIHYEQYF. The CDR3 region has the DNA TGTGCCAGCAGCAGTAGTTTACCGGGACACATTCACTACGAGCAGTACTTC.

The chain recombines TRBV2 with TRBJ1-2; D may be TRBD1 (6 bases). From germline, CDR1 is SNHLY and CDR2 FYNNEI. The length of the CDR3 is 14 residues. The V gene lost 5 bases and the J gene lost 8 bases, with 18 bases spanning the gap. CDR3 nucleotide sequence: TGTGCCAGCAGTAGGGGGTTGGGGGCGCGGGGCTACACCTTC. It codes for CASSRGLGARGYTF.

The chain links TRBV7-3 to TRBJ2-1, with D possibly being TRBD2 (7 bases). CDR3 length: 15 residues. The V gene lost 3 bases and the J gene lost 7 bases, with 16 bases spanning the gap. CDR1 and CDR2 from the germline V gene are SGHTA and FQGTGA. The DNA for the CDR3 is TGTGCCAGCAGCTTTGGAACAGGGAGGGCGAATGAGCAGTTCTTC. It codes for CASSFGTGRANEQFF.

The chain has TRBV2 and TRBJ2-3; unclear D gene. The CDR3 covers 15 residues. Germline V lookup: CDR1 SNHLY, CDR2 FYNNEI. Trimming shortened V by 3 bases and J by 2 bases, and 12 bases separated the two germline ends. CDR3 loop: CASSEQAVTTDTQYF. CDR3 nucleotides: TGTGCCAGCAGTGAGCAGGCCGTCACCACAGATACGCAGTATTTT.

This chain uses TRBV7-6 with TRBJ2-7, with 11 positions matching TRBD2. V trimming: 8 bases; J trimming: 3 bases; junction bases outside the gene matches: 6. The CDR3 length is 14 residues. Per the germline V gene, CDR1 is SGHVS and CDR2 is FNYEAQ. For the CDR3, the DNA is TGTGCCAGCTCTAGCGGGAGGTCCCACTACGAGCAGTACTTC. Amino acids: CASSSGRSHYEQYF. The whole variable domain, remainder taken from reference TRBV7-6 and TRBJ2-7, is GAGVSQSPRYKVTKRGQDVALRCDPISGHVSLYWYRQALGQGPEFLTYFNYEAQQDKSGLPNDRFSAERPEGSISTLTIQRTEQRDSAMYRCASSSGRSHYEQYFGPGTRLTVT.

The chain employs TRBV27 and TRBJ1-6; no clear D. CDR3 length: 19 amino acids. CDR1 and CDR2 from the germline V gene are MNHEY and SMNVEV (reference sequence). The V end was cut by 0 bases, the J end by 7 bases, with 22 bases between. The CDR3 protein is CASSLSLPMRPLMNSPLHF. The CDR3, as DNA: TGTGCCAGCAGTTTATCCCTCCCCATGCGGCCCCTGATGAATTCACCCCTCCACTTT.